These 21 T cell receptor beta chains were sequenced from one sample in a study of blood T cell repertoires in COVID-19. The repertoire was sequenced with immunoSEQ multiplex PCR; TCRdb's copy has only in-frame clones and lacks some. The sample includes a few hundred thousand clones, around 87% seen only once; the top ten take over 2%. What was sequenced was peripheral blood. These receptors originate from a woman in her fifties or sixties with acute or convalescent COVID-19.

This rearrangement joins TRBV7-9 to TRBJ2-3; a possible D gene is TRBD1 (6 bases). Trimming took off 4 bases at V and 3 bases at J, with 8 bases between the two ends. The germline V gene has CDR1 SEHNR and CDR2 FQNEAQ (reference sequence). This CDR3 has 13 residues. CDR3 residues: CASSYRVTDTQYF. The CDR3 DNA reads TGTGCCAGCAGCTACAGGGTGACAGATACGCAGTATTTT.

The chain links TRBV10-1 to TRBJ1-1; 7 bases match TRBD1. The CDR3 runs to 15 residues. Trimming at V came to 4 bases and at J to 6 bases, leaving 11 bases not matched to a gene. CDR1 WNHNN and CDR2 SYGVQD come from the germline V gene (reference sequence). CDR3 nucleotides: TGCGCCAGCAGTGGGCTTATCCAGGGGGACTCTGAAGCTTTCTTT. This gives the protein CASSGLIQGDSEAFF.

CDR3 DNA: TGTGCCAGCAGCGACAACGGGGACAGGGGCGCTTTCTTT. Its translation is CASSDNGDRGAFF. The chain couples TRBV7-3 to TRBJ1-1; 10 bases match TRBD1. The V gene's germline CDR1 is SGHTA and CDR2 FQGTGA. The ends lost 5 bases at V and 11 bases at J; junction bases unmatched: 8. This CDR3 has 13 amino acids.

V and J are TRBV4-1 and TRBJ1-2; D remains ambiguous. There are 15 residues in the CDR3. Deletions cut 4 bases from V and 2 bases from J, with 14 bases between. Germline-derived CDR1 and CDR2 are MGHRA and YSYEKL. The CDR3, as DNA: TGCGCCAGCAGCCTAGCGTCACACCAGAACTATGGCTACACCTTC. Translated: CASSLASHQNYGYTF.

The rearrangement uses TRBV7-9 and TRBJ1-2; TRBD1 agrees at 7 bases. J gave up 8 bases and V 5 bases, and 11 bases lay outside the gene matches. CDR1 is SEHNR and CDR2 is FQNEAQ in the germline V gene (reference sequence). There are 14 residues in the CDR3. The CDR3 loop is CASSTSDRVSGYTF. CDR3 sequence (DNA): TGTGCCAGCAGCACGAGCGACAGGGTGTCAGGCTACACCTTC.

The chain employs TRBV27 and TRBJ2-7, with D possibly TRBD1 on 5 matching bases. This CDR3 is built from 15 residues. The V end lost 0 bases, the J end lost 2 bases, and 11 bases lay between the germline ends. Germline loops: CDR1 MNHEY, CDR2 SMNVEV (reference sequence). This chain's CDR3 is CASSLSAGRAYEQYF. The CDR3 bases are TGTGCCAGCAGTTTATCGGCTGGCAGGGCCTACGAGCAGTACTTC.

The CDR3 sequence is CASSSTGRQETQYF. The CDR3 DNA reads TGTGCCAGCAGTTCGACAGGGCGGCAAGAGACCCAGTACTTC. The gene calls are TRBV28 and TRBJ2-5; TRBD1 matches at 7 bases. V lost 4 bases, J lost 2 bases, and 4 bases stayed unmatched. From germline, CDR1 is MDHEN and CDR2 SYDVKM. This CDR3 comprises 14 residues.

V and J are TRBV18 and TRBJ2-1, with 11 bases lining up with TRBD2. V gave up 8 bases and J gave up 4 bases; unmatched junction bases: 7. This CDR3 region has 15 residues. The germline CDR1 and CDR2 sequences are KGHSH and LQKENI. The CDR3 region has the DNA TGTGCCAGCGCCGGGACTAGCGGAACATACAATGAGCAGTTCTTC. Amino acid sequence: CASAGTSGTYNEQFF.

J is TRBJ2-1 and V is TRBV30, with a possible D match to TRBD2 (6 bases). The CDR3 consists of 13 residues. Per the germline V gene, CDR1 is GTSNPN and CDR2 is SVGIG (reference sequence). V was cut by 0 bases and J by 9 bases, with 12 bases left in between. CDR3 sequence (DNA): TGTGCCTGGAGTGTCGGGAGTTTCGGTGAGCAGTTCTTC. It yields the protein CAWSVGSFGEQFF.

The chain links TRBV19 to TRBJ1-2; TRBD1 is a possible D gene (5 bases). CDR1 is LNHDA and CDR2 is SQIVND in the germline V gene (reference sequence). This CDR3 region has 12 residues. Trimming took 7 bases from V and 8 from J, leaving 14 bases between them. The CDR3: CASTVARAGYTF. The CDR3 DNA follows: TGTGCCAGTACCGTTGCCAGGGCCGGCTACACCTTC.

The V call is TRBV7-3, the J call TRBJ2-1, with 8 bases fitting TRBD1. The CDR3 totals 16 residues. Germline CDR1 is SGHTA and CDR2 is FQGTGA. V was clipped by 0 bases and J by 7 bases; unmatched bases: 8. CDR3 coding DNA: TGTGCCAGCAGCTTAACCGGCAGGGGGCTTTGGAATGAGCAGTTCTTC. Encoded protein: CASSLTGRGLWNEQFF.

This clone is a singleton in its sample. The chain combines TRBV3-1 (or the pseudogene TRBV3-2) with TRBJ1-1; D is ambiguous. CDR3 length: 14 residues. Trimming stripped 4 bases from V and 8 bases from J, with 17 bases between. Germline-derived CDR1 and CDR2 are LGHDT and YNNKEL (reference sequence). Here the CDR3 DNA reads TGTGCCAGCAGCCGTTCCTCTTCATCTATCGAAGCTTTCTTT. This gives the protein CASSRSSSSIEAFF.

The rearrangement uses TRBV5-6 and TRBJ2-1, with 7 bases identical to TRBD2. The CDR3 contains 13 residues. With 1 base clipped from V and 7 bases from J, the junction kept 2 bases outside the gene matches. Germline assignment: CDR1 SGHDT and CDR2 YYEEEE. CDR3 region: CASSLMGGNEQFF. CDR3 bases: TGTGCCAGCAGCTTGATGGGAGGGAATGAGCAGTTCTTC.

This clone was seen once. This sequence joins TRBV24-1 and TRBJ2-3; 10 bases map to TRBD1. The CDR3 spans 15 residues. Germline assignment: CDR1 KGHDR and CDR2 SFDVKD. With V trimmed by 9 bases and J by 4 bases, 9 bases remained unmatched. The CDR3 bases are TGTGCCACCGGGTTGACAGGGGGCGCATCAGATACGCAGTATTTT. Protein: CATGLTGGASDTQYF.

V usage is TRBV28 and J usage is TRBJ1-4, with 9 bases fitting TRBD1. The CDR3 has 16 amino acids. Germline V gene sequence: CDR1 MDHEN, CDR2 SYDVKM. With V trimmed by 7 bases and J by 8 bases, 14 bases remained unmatched. The CDR3 sequence: CASTITGGAGFEKLFF. In DNA form, the CDR3 reads TGTGCCAGCACCATAACAGGGGGCGCGGGATTCGAAAAACTGTTTTTT.

The V and J genes are TRBV6-5 and TRBJ1-3; D perhaps matches TRBD1 (6 bases). Germline V gives CDR1 MNHEY, CDR2 SVGAGI. This CDR3 region has 15 residues. The ends were cut back, 10 bases at V and 0 bases at J, with 16 bases in the middle. For the CDR3, the DNA is TGTGCCACCCGAGGGGGGGGTTCCTCTGGAAACACCATATATTTT. It codes for CATRGGGSSGNTIYF.

The gene calls are TRBV10-3 and TRBJ2-2; 7 bases agree with TRBD1. Germline CDR1 ENHRY, CDR2 SYGVKD. Trimming took 4 bases from V and 5 from J; bases not matched to a gene: 7. The CDR3 is 15 residues long. CDR3 residues: CAISGRGGATGELFF. The CDR3 coding sequence is TGTGCCATCAGTGGTAGAGGGGGCGCAACCGGGGAGCTGTTTTTT.

The table lists this clone with a few counts. This chain joins TRBV9 and TRBJ1-1; no firm D call. Per germline, CDR1 SGDLS and CDR2 YYNGEE. V was clipped by 0 bases and J by 5 bases, with 11 bases between them. CDR3 size: 14 residues. This chain's CDR3 is CASSVAIQQTEAFF. Written as DNA, the CDR3 is TGTGCCAGCAGCGTAGCCATACAACAGACTGAAGCTTTCTTT. Complete variable domain (other parts from reference TRBV9 and TRBJ1-1): DSGVTQTPKHLITATGQRVTLRCSPRSGDLSVYWYQQSLDQGLQFLIQYYNGEERAKGNILERFSAQQFPDLHSELNLSSLELGDSALYFCASSVAIQQTEAFFGQGTRLTVV.

The chain employs TRBV28 and TRBJ2-2, with D perhaps matching TRBD2 (5 bases). The germline V and J ends were trimmed by 6 bases and 0 bases, with 20 bases remaining between them. In germline, CDR1 is MDHEN, CDR2 SYDVKM. The CDR3 sequence is 18 residues long. CDR3 sequence (DNA): TGTGCCAGCAGAGGTTATTCCCAATCCGGGACGAACACCGGGGAGCTGTTTTTT. As protein: CASRGYSQSGTNTGELFF.

This chain uses TRBV5-1 with TRBJ2-7; the D is unclear. The V and J ends lost 0 bases and 0 bases respectively, with 7 bases between them. CDR1 is SGHRS and CDR2 is YFSETQ in the germline V gene. The CDR3 loop spans 14 amino acids. The CDR3 sequence: CASSLEVSSYEQYF. CDR3 bases: TGCGCCAGCAGCTTGGAAGTGAGCTCCTACGAGCAGTACTTC.

The DNA of the CDR3 is TGTGCCAGCAGTCCGGCGGCGTACTACGAGCAGTACTTC. Amino acids: CASSPAAYYEQYF. The gene calls are TRBV28 and TRBJ2-7; no firm D call. The CDR3 has 13 amino acids. Per the germline V gene, CDR1 is MDHEN and CDR2 is SYDVKM. V dropped 5 bases and J dropped 3 bases, with 11 bases sitting between them.